Listed below are T cell receptor beta chains from one sample, sequenced in a study of T-cell reconstitution after alpha-beta-depleted transplantation in children. MiXCR, applied by TCRdb to the PCR reads, yields one record per CDR3 protein. The data show about 540,000 distinct CDR3 sequences, around 16% seen once. This sample comprised PBMCs from the stem cell graft donor, obtained from the stem cell graft. These receptors were obtained from a human donor who donated a stem cell graft to a child with acute lymphoblastic leukemia. Both conserved end residues are part of each CDR3. Fields, in order: J gene, D gene, clone size, V gene, CDR3 protein, CDR3 DNA. A D gene is named only where the DNA matches it firmly. Clone size is stated in some rows and not others, as once, few, many or a class when expanded.

>TRBJ2-5|TRBD2|few|TRBV11-2
CASSLDLLTSGRSRETQYF
TGTGCCAGCAGCTTAGATCTCTTGACTAGCGGGAGGTCTCGGGAGACCCAGTACTTC
>TRBJ1-5|TRBD1|few|TRBV12-3/TRBV12-4
CASRGRGSGNQPQHF
TGTGCCAGCAGGGGCAGGGGGTCGGGCAATCAGCCCCAGCATTTT
>TRBJ2-2|.|.|TRBV5-1
CASHRGNGELFF
TGCGCCAGCCACCGGGGGAACGGGGAGCTGTTTTTT
>TRBJ2-2|.|.|TRBV5-6
CASSLVGATGELFF
TGTGCCAGCAGCTTGGTAGGGGCCACCGGGGAGCTGTTTTTT
>TRBJ2-5|.|.|TRBV5-1
CASSLAPAPGTETQYF
TGCGCCAGCAGCTTGGCCCCGGCCCCGGGGACGGAGACCCAGTACTTC
>TRBJ2-2|.|.|TRBV6-1
CASSEQIGISKAGELFF
TGTGCCAGCAGTGAACAGATAGGGATAAGTAAGGCCGGGGAGCTGTTTTTT
>TRBJ2-4|.|few|TRBV29-1
CSVAGSAKNIQYF
TGCAGCGTTGCGGGTAGTGCCAAAAACATTCAGTACTTC
>TRBJ2-5|.|.|TRBV5-1
CASSLGGVDETQYF
TGCGCCAGCAGCTTGGGTGGGGTTGACGAGACCCAGTACTTC
>TRBJ2-7|.|.|TRBV7-9
CASSIGRDGEQYF
TGTGCCAGCAGCATAGGACGGGACGGGGAGCAGTACTTC
>TRBJ2-7|TRBD2|.|TRBV12-3/TRBV12-4
CASRSSGATGEQYF
TGTGCCAGCCGTTCTAGCGGGGCGACAGGCGAGCAGTACTTC
>TRBJ2-7|TRBD1|few|TRBV7-3
CASSLALGTAYEQYF
TGTGCCAGCAGCTTAGCCCTCGGGACAGCTTACGAGCAGTACTTC
>TRBJ2-7|.|.|TRBV10-3
CAISESINATLSYEQYF
TGTGCCATCAGTGAGTCGATTAACGCCACCCTCTCCTACGAGCAGTACTTC
>TRBJ1-2|.|.|TRBV5-1
CASSSAPTGDYGYTF
TGCGCCAGCAGCTCGGCCCCGACAGGAGACTATGGCTACACCTTC
>TRBJ2-7|TRBD2|many|TRBV20-1
CSARGRGGTEEQYF
TGCAGTGCTAGAGGTCGGGGGGGGACGGAGGAGCAGTACTTC
>TRBJ2-1|TRBD2|.|TRBV3-1
CASSPELLAGRGDNEQFF
TGTGCCAGCAGCCCCGAACTTCTAGCGGGACGGGGGGACAATGAGCAGTTCTTC
>TRBJ2-1|.|.|TRBV3-1
CASRAVSGVSYNEQFF
TGTGCCAGCAGAGCCGTCAGCGGAGTCTCCTACAATGAGCAGTTCTTC
>TRBJ2-2|TRBD1|few|TRBV2
CASSPRDSSNTGELFF
TGTGCCAGCAGTCCACGGGACAGTTCGAACACCGGGGAGCTGTTTTTT
>TRBJ2-5|.|few|TRBV6-5
CASSFTGTLETQYF
TGTGCCAGCAGTTTTACCGGGACTCTAGAGACCCAGTACTTC
>TRBJ1-2|.|.|TRBV29-1
CSVEDPPGYTF
TGCAGCGTTGAAGATCCCCCGGGCTACACCTTC
>TRBJ2-1|TRBD2|.|TRBV4-1
CASSQGILAGNEQFF
TGCGCCAGCAGCCAAGGGATCCTAGCGGGAAATGAGCAGTTCTTC
>TRBJ2-3|.|many|TRBV18
CASSPYSTDTQYF
TGTGCCAGCAGTCCCTACAGCACAGATACGCAGTATTTT
>TRBJ2-3|.|.|TRBV7-2
CASSSRWELDTQYF
TGTGCCAGCAGCTCCAGATGGGAGTTAGATACGCAGTATTTT
>TRBJ2-1|TRBD2|.|TRBV7-9
CASTLERGSYNEQFF
TGTGCCAGCACCCTGGAGCGGGGCTCCTACAATGAGCAGTTCTTC
>TRBJ2-5|.|.|TRBV4-1
CASSQDGRFPETQYF
TGCGCCAGCAGCCAAGACGGTCGGTTCCCAGAGACCCAGTACTTC
>TRBJ1-4|.|few|TRBV4-1
CASSQGPGLFF
TGCGCCAGCAGCCAAGGACCCGGACTGTTTTTT
>TRBJ2-5|.|.|TRBV3-1
CASSLAGQGSETQYF
TGTGCCAGCAGCCTAGCGGGACAGGGCTCGGAGACCCAGTACTTC
>TRBJ2-1|.|few|TRBV5-1
CASSSQTPARNEQFF
TGCGCCAGCAGCTCGCAGACCCCGGCCCGGAATGAGCAGTTCTTC
>TRBJ2-1|.|few|TRBV6-2/TRBV6-3
CASSWIGVNEQFF
TGTGCCAGCAGTTGGATCGGGGTTAATGAGCAGTTCTTC
>TRBJ2-1|TRBD2|.|TRBV10-3
CATGISGSENEQFF
TGTGCCACTGGCATAAGCGGGAGTGAGAATGAGCAGTTCTTC
>TRBJ2-7|.|.|TRBV7-9
CASSSSPLTREQYF
TGTGCCAGCAGTTCTAGCCCCCTTACTCGCGAGCAGTACTTC
>TRBJ2-1|.|.|TRBV24-1
CATSDPRQLGNEQFF
TGTGCCACCAGTGATCCGCGACAGTTAGGCAATGAGCAGTTCTTC
>TRBJ2-2|.|few|TRBV6-5
CASSHPATGELFF
TGTGCCAGCAGCCACCCCGCCACCGGGGAGCTGTTTTTT
>TRBJ2-1|.|few|TRBV6-5
CASSYSLEVSGYNEQFF
TGTGCCAGCAGTTACTCGCTAGAAGTCAGCGGCTACAATGAGCAGTTCTTC
>TRBJ2-7|TRBD2|.|TRBV12-3/TRBV12-4
CASSLAGGPSTFYEQYF
TGTGCCAGCAGTCTAGCGGGAGGGCCCTCGACGTTCTACGAGCAGTACTTC
>TRBJ1-5|.|.|TRBV6-2/TRBV6-3
CASSYSGRVYQPQHF
TGTGCCAGCAGTTACTCCGGCAGGGTCTACCAGCCCCAGCATTTT
>TRBJ2-1|TRBD2|.|TRBV9
CASSVETSGSSYNEQFF
TGTGCCAGCAGCGTAGAGACTAGCGGGAGCTCCTACAATGAGCAGTTCTTC
>TRBJ2-4|TRBD1|few|TRBV27
CASSWTGSNIQYF
TGTGCCAGCAGTTGGACAGGGTCGAACATTCAGTACTTC
>TRBJ1-2|.|few|TRBV27
CASSRGGLYFGYTF
TGTGCCAGCAGTAGGGGCGGCCTCTACTTCGGCTACACCTTC
>TRBJ2-5|.|.|TRBV5-1
CASSLTTGARYQETQYF
TGCGCCAGCAGCTTGACGACAGGCGCCCGCTACCAAGAGACCCAGTACTTC
>TRBJ2-3|.|.|TRBV20-1
CSARDSVGTLTGDTQYF
TGCAGTGCTAGAGATTCCGTTGGGACACTCACCGGCGATACGCAGTATTTT
>TRBJ1-5|.|few|TRBV7-9
CASTIEGFHPQHF
TGTGCCAGCACCATAGAGGGTTTTCATCCCCAGCATTTT